A single sample is the source of the 9 T cell receptor beta chains below, sequenced in a study of T-cell reconstitution after alpha-beta-depleted transplantation in children. For TCRbeta, the library was prepared with unique molecular identifiers. TCRdb reprocessed the PCR reads with MiXCR, giving one entry per CDR3 protein. The sample records hundreds of thousands of distinct CDR3 sequences, over 10% being singletons. The sequenced sample was PBMCs, obtained before TCRalphabeta/CD19-depleted stem cell transplant. Every receptor here comes from a girl aged 2 to 10 with congenital amegakaryocytic thrombocytopenia, due to receive a stem cell transplant.

This clonotype has just a few counts. The chain couples TRBV3-1 to TRBJ2-5; tentatively, D is TRBD2 (6 bases). The germline V and J ends were trimmed by 4 bases and 2 bases, with 11 bases remaining between them. The CDR3 runs to 14 residues. Germline V gives CDR1 LGHDT, CDR2 YNNKEL (reference sequence). CDR3 in amino acids: CASSRGKLQETQYF. The CDR3 DNA is TGTGCCAGCAGCCGCGGGAAGCTTCAAGAGACCCAGTACTTC.

This clonotype showed up many times. The chain links TRBV7-2 to TRBJ2-1, with D maybe TRBD2 (6 bases). The germline CDR1 and CDR2 sequences are SGHTA and FQGNSA. CDR3 size: 16 residues. Deletions cut 1 base from V and 2 bases from J, with 12 bases between. The CDR3 loop is CASSLVGTSPYNEQFF. CDR3 in DNA: TGTGCCAGCAGCTTAGTAGGGACTTCTCCCTACAATGAGCAGTTCTTC.

This clonotype was detected many times. The chain is built from TRBV19 and TRBJ2-7, with D tentatively TRBD2 (6 bases). With 9 bases removed from V and 2 bases from J, the gap between germline ends came to 14 bases. CDR1 is LNHDA, CDR2 SQIVND, per germline (reference sequence). CDR3 length: 13 amino acids. The CDR3 loop reads CASSPAGPYEQYF. DNA of the CDR3: TGTGCCAGCAGCCCGGCGGGGCCCTACGAGCAGTACTTC.

This clonotype was counted between two and nine times. V is TRBV6-1 and J is TRBJ2-4, with D perhaps matching TRBD2 (5 bases). This CDR3 spans 16 amino acids. CDR1 and CDR2 from the germline V gene are MNHNS and SASEGT. V lost 3 bases to trimming and J lost 3 bases, with 15 bases between them. The DNA for the CDR3 is TGTGCCAGCAGTGACCCGGCAGCGGCACTCAAAAACATTCAGTACTTC. Its protein product is CASSDPAAALKNIQYF.

The chain joins TRBV10-3 to TRBJ2-4; D not resolved. Trimming removed 2 bases at V and 0 bases at J, with 5 bases between. The germline V gene encodes CDR1 ENHRY and CDR2 SYGVKD. This CDR3 is 14 amino acids long. Here the CDR3 DNA reads TGTGCCATCAGTGAGGATTCAGCCAAAAACATTCAGTACTTC. Protein sequence: CAISEDSAKNIQYF.

This clonotype was seen just once. A much bigger clone sits one base away, suggesting this may be a read error. This likely comes from a read error, as the CDR3 has no conserved phenylalanine or tryptophan at its end. The gene calls are TRBV4-1 and TRBJ2-7; TRBD2 might be the D (6 bases). Germline V gives CDR1 MGHRA, CDR2 YSYEKL. The CDR3 totals 14 residues. Trimming stripped 3 bases from V and 4 bases from J, with 13 bases between. CDR3 DNA: TGCGCCAGCAGCCAGCGGGACCAAGCGTACGAGCAGTACTAC. Translated: CASSQRDQAYEQYY.

The gene calls are TRBV12-3 or TRBV12-4 and TRBJ2-3, with 7 bases matching TRBD2. The CDR3 length is 15 residues. V shed 6 bases, J shed 1 base, and the junction held 7 bases outside the gene matches. CDR3 DNA: TGTGCCAGCAGACCCGGCGGGGGAGGCACAGATACGCAGTATTTT. It yields the protein CASRPGGGGTDTQYF.

About this clonotype: A junction boundary mismatches the germline segment, possibly from a read error. The genes are TRBV2 and TRBJ2-7; D not certain. This CDR3 is built from 14 residues. Looked up from germline, CDR1 is SNHLY and CDR2 is FYNNEI. This chain's CDR3 is CTSSGFSRPYEQYF. For the CDR3, the DNA is TGTACCAGCAGTGGTTTCTCCAGACCCTACGAGCAGTACTTC.

At least ten counts were recorded for this clonotype. The chain combines TRBV5-1 with TRBJ2-1; no reliable D call. This CDR3 is built from 13 residues. Germline CDR1 is SGHRS and CDR2 is YFSETQ. V dropped 1 base and J dropped 7 bases, with 9 bases sitting between them. The CDR3 sequence is CASSLSRENEQFF. As DNA, the CDR3 is TGCGCCAGCAGCTTGAGTCGTGAGAATGAGCAGTTCTTC.